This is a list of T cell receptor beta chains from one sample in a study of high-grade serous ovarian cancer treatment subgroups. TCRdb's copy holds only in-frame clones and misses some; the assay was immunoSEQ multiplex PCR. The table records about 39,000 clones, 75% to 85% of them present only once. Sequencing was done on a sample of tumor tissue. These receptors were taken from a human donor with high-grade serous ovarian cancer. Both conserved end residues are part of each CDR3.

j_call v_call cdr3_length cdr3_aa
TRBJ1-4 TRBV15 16 CATSRDREGRNEKLFF
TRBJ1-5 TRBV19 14 CASSSTGSNQPQHF
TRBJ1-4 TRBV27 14 CASSPNREHEKLFF
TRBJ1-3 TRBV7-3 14 CASSSGGTGNTIYF
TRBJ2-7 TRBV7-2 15 CASSLVGGGSYEQYF
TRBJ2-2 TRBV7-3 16 CASSLNPAGVTGELFF
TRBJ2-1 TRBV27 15 CASSLGRGGEREQFF
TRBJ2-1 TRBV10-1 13 CASNQRDSNEQFF
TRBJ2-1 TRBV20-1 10 CSARPDEQFF
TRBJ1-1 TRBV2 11 CASSGRADAFF
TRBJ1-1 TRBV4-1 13 CASSAFGDTEAFF
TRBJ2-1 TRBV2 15 CASSEGTSGYNEQFF
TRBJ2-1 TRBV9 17 CASSVGLTGTSYNEQFF
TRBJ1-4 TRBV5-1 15 CASSPYVATNEKLFF
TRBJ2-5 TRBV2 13 CASSGFSRETQYF
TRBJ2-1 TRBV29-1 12 CSVEDYLVRQFF
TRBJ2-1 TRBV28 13 CASSKYGSNEQFF
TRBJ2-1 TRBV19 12 CASSSGHNEQFF
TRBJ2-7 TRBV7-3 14 CASSLAGGGREQYF
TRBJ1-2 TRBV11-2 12 CASSSRAYGYTF
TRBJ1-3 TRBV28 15 CASSLKRWDGNTIYF
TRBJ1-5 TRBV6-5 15 CASSVPGFSNQPQHF
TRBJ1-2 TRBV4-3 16 CASSVRVPRRGYGYTF
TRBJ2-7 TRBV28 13 CASTGAGPYEQYF
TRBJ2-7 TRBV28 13 CATVTGLSYEQYF
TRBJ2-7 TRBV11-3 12 CASSPTGGEQYF
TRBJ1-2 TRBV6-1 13 CASSGRLLYGYTF
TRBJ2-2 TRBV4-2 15 CASSPLPQNTGELFF
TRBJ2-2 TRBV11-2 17 CASSSRGLAGGGGELFF
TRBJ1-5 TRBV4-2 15 CASSQDGSGDQPQHF
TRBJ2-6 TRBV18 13 CASSPPGANVLTF
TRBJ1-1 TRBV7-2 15 CASSFYPHPYTEAFF
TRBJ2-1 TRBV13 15 CASSTRNSAYNEQFF
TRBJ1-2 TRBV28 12 CASSFQTYGYTF
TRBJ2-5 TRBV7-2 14 CASSSIAREETQYF
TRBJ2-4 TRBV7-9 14 CASSSSGGGNIQYF
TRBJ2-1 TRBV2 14 CASNLAGLRNEQFF
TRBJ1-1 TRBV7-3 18 CASSLHGQGAGGNTEAFF
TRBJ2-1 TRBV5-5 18 CASSLGGEGRVSYNEQFF
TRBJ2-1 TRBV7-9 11 CASSPGQGQFF
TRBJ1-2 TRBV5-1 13 CASSTGQGLGYTF
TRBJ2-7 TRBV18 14 CASSPTRGTYEQYF
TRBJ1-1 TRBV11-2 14 CASSLNRLNTEAFF
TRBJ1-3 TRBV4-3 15 CASSVRDRTRNTIYF
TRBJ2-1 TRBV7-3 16 CASSFGLAGWGHEQFF
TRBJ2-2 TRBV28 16 CASSFNGGTNTGELFF
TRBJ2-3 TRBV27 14 CASSLIQGANTQYF
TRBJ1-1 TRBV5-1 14 CASSSGQGGTEAFF
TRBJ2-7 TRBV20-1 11 CSAPGEVEQYF